This T cell receptor beta chain was documented in a study of CD8+ T cells in alopecia areata. For the study at large: Skin-grafted approximately 7-11-week-old female C3H/HeJ mice received tissue from approximately 6-12-month-old C3H/HeJ donors with spontaneous alopecia.

For this clone: No antigen is known for it. Mouse gene names apply. The sequenced fragment ends 4 residues before the CDR3 boundary, so the rest is inferred from the germline J gene.

Study-wide points: Normal skin contains resident alphabeta T cells, and these are also sequenced in scalp samples. Mice showed TCR sharing more clearly than patients did, possibly owing to HLA. Lesional scalp exceeded normal scalp in clonality, especially in alopecia totalis/universalis.

RNA extraction and reverse transcription yielded cDNA as sequencing template. Here immunoSEQ multiplex PCR was the method, and the copy in TCRdb shows in-frame clones only, minus some. Recorded here are about 300,000 clones, none singletons. Sorting used CD4, CD8alpha, NKG2D, NKG2ACE and other markers on pooled cutaneous lymph node cells. V shed 5 bases, J shed 1 base, and the junction held 7 bases outside the gene matches. This CDR3 is built from 16 residues. Looked up from germline, CDR1 is NNHNN and CDR2 is SYGAGS (reference sequence). The source material was CD4+ T cells sorted from a lymph node. This receptor was identified in a C3H/HeJ mouse with alopecia areata. For this strain, the MHC haplotype corresponds to H2-k. The chain couples TRBV13-2 to TRBJ2-2, with 8 bases identical to TRBD1. The sequenced part of the CDR3 DNA is TGTGCCAGCGGACCCCGGACAGGGATAAACACCGGG. This translates into CASGPRTGINTG. The CDR3 reads in full as CASGPRTGINTGQLYF.